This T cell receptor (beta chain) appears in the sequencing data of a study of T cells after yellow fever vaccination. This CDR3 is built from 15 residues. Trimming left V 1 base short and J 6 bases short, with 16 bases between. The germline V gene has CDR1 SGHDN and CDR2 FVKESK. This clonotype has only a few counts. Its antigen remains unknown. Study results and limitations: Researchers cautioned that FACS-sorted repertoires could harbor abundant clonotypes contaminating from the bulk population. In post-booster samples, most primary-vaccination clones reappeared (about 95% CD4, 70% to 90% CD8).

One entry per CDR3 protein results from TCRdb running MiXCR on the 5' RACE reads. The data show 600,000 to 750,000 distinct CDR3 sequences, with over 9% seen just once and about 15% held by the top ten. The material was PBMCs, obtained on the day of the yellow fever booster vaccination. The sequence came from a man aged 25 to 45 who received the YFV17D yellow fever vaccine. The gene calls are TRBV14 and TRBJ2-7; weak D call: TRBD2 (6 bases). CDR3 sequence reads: CASSQGRGTSREQYF. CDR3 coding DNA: TGTGCCAGCAGCCAAGGACGCGGGACGTCTCGCGAGCAGTACTTC.